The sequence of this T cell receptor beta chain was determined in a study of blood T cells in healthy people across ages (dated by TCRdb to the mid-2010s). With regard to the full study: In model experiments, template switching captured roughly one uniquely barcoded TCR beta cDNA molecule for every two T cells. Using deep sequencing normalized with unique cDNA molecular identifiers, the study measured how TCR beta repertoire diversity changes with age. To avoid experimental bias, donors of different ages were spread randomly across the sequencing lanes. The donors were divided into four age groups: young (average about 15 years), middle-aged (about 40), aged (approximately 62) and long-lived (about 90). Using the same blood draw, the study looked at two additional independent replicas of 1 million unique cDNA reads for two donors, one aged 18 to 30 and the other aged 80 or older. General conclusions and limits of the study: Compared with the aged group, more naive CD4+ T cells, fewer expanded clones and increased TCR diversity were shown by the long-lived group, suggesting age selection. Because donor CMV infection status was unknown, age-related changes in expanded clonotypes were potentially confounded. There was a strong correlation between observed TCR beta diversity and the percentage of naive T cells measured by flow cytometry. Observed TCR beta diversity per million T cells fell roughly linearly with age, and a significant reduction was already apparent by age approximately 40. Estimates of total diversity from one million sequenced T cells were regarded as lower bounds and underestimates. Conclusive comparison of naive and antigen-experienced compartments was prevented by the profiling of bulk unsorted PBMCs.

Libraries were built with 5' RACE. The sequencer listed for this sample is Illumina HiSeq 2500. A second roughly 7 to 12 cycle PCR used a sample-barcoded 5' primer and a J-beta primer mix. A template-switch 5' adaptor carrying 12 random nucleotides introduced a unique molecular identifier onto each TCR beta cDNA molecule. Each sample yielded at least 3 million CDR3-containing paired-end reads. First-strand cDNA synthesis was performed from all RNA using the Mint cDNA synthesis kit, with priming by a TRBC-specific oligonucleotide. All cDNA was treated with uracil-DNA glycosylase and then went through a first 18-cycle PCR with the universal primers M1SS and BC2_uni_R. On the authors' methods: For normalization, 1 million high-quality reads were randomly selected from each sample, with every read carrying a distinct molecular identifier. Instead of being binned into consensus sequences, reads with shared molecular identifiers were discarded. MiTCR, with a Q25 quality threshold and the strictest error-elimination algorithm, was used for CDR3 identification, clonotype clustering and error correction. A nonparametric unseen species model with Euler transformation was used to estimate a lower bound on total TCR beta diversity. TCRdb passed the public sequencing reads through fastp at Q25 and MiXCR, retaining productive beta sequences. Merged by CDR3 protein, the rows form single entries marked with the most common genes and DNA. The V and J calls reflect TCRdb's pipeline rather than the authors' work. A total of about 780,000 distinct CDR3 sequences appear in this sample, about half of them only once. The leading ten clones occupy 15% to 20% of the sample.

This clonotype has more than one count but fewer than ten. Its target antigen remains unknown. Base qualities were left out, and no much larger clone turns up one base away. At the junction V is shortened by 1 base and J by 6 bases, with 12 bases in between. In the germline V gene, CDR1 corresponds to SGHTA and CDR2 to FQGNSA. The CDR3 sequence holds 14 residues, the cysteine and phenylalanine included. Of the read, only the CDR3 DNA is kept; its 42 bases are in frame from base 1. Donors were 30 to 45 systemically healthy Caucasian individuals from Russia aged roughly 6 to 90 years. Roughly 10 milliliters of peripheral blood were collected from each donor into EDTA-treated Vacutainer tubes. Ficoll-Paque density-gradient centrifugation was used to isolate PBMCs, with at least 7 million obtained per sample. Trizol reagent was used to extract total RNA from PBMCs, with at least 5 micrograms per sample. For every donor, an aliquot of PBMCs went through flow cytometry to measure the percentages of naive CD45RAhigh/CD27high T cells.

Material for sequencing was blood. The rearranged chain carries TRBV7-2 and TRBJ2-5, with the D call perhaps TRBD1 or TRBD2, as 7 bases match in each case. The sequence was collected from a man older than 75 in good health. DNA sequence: TGTGCCAGCAGCTTAGAGCAGGGGGGGAAGACCCAGTACTTC. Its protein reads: CASSLEQGGKTQYF.